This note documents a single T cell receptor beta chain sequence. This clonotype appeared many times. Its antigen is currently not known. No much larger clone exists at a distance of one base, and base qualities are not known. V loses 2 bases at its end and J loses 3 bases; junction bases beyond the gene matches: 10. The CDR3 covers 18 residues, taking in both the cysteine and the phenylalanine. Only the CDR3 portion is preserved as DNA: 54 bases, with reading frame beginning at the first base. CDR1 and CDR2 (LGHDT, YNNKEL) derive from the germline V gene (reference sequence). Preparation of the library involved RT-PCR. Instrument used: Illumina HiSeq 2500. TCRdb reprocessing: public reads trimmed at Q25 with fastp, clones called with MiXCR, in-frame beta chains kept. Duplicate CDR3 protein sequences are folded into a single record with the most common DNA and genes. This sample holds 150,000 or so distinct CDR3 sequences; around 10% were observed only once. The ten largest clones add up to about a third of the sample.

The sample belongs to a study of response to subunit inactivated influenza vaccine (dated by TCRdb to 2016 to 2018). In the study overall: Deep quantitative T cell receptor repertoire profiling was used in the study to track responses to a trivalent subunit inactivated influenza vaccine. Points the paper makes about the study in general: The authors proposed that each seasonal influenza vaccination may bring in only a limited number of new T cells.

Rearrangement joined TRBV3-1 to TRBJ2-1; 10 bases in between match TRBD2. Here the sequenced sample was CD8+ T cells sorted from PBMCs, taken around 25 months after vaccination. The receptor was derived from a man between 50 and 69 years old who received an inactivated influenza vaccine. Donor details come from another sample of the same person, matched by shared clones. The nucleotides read TGTGCCAGCAGCCAAATCCTTGAGCGGGAGGGCCACTACAATGAGCAGTTCTTC. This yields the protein CASSQILEREGHYNEQFF.